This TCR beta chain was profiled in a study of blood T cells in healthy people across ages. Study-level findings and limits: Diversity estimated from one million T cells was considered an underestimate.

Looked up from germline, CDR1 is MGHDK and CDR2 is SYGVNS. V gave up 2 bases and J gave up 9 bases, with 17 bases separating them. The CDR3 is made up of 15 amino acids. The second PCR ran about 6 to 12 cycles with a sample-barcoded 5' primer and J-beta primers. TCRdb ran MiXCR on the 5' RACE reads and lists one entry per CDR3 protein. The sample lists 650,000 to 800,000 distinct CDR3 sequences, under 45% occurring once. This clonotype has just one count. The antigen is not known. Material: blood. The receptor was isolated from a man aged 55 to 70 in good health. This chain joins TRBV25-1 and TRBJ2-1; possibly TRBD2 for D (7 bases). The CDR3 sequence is CASSELGGGQREQFF. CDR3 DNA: TGTGCCAGCAGTGAACTTGGGGGGGGCCAGCGTGAGCAGTTCTTC.